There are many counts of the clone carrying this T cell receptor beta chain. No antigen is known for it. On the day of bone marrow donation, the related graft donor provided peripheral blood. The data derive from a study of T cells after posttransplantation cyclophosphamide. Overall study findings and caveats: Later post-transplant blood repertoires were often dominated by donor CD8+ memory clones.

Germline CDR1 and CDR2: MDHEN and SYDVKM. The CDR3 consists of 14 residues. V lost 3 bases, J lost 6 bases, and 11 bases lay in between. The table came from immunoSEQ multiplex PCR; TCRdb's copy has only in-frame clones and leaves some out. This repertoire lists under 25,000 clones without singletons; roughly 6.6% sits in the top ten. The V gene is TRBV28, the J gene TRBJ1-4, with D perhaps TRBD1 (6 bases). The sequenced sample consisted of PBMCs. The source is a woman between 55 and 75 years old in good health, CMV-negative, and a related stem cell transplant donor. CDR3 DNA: TGTGCCAGCAGTTTCCTGGGGGCTCATGAAAAACTGTTTTTT. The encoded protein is CASSFLGAHEKLFF. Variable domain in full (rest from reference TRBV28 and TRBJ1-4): DVKVTQSSRYLVKRTGEKVFLECVQDMDHENMFWYRQDPGLGLRLIYFSYDVKMKEKGDIPEGYSVSREKKERFSLILESASTNQTSMYLCASSFLGAHEKLFFGSGTQLSVL.